This T cell receptor beta chain derives from a study of blood T cell repertoires in COVID-19. Study information: Acute-phase and convalescent COVID-19 samples originated in the United States, Italy and Spain. T cells, B-cell-depleted T cells, or PBMCs provided the cDNA or gDNA that served as material.

Per the study methods: Nucleated cell number was recorded as an estimate derived from reference gene primer amplification. Produced via immunoSEQ multiplex PCR; TCRdb's table is partial and in-frame only. D and trimming were read from the DNA, whereas the V and J calls and clone size are those reported in that table. The sample lists 60,000 to 75,000 clones, 80% to 90% occurring once. Trimming took 2 bases from V and 0 from J, leaving 6 bases between them. Per the germline V gene, CDR1 is MNHEY and CDR2 is SVGAGI. The CDR3 is 14 amino acids. The sequence came from a human donor in a cohort sampled during active COVID-19. J is TRBJ2-3 and V is TRBV6-5; no clear D. Sequencing used peripheral blood. As DNA, the CDR3 is TGTGCCAGCAGTTACGTTCCTAGCACAGATACGCAGTATTTT. Its protein is CASSYVPSTDTQYF.